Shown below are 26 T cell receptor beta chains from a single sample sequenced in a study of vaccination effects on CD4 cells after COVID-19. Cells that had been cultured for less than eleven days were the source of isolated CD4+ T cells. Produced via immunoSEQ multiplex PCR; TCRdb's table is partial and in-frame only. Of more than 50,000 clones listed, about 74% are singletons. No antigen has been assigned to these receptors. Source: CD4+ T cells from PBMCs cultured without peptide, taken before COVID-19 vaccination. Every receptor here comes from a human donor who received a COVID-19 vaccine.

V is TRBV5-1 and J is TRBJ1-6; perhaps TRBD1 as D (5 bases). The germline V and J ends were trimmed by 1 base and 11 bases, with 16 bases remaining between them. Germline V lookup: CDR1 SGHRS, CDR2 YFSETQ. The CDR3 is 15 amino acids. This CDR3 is CASSLYQGLAAPLHF. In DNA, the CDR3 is TGCGCCAGCAGCTTGTATCAGGGTTTGGCGGCACCCCTCCACTTT.

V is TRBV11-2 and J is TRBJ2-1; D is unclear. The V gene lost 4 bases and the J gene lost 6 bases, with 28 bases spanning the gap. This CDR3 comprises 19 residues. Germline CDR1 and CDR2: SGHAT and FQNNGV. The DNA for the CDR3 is TGTGCCAGCAGCTACTACCCCGCGTCCACCCGCTCAATTGTCAATGAGCAGTTCTTC. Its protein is CASSYYPASTRSIVNEQFF.

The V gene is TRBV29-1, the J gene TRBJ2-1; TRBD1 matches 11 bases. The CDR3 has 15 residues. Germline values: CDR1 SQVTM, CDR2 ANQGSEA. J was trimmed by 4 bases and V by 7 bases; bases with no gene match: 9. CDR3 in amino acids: CSATRDRGKYNEQFF. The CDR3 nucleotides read TGCAGCGCAACCAGGGACAGGGGGAAATACAATGAGCAGTTCTTC.

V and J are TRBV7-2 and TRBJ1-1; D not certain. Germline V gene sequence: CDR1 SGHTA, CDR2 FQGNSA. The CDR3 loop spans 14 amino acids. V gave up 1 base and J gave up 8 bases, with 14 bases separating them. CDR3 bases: TGTGCCAGCAGCTTAGGAAGGCGAGCCTGGGAAGCTTTCTTT. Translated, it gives CASSLGRRAWEAFF.

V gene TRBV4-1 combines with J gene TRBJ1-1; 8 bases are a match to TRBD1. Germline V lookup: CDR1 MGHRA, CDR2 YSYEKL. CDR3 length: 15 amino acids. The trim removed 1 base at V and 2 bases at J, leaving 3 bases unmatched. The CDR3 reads CASSQGTGPNTEAFF. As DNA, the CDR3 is TGCGCCAGCAGCCAAGGGACAGGGCCTAACACTGAAGCTTTCTTT.

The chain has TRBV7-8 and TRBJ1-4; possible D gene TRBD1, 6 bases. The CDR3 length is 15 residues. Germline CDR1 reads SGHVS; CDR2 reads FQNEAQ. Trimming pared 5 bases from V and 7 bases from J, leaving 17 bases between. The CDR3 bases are TGTGCCAGCAGCAGCCGTGGACAGATCGGTGAAAAACTGTTTTTT. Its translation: CASSSRGQIGEKLFF.

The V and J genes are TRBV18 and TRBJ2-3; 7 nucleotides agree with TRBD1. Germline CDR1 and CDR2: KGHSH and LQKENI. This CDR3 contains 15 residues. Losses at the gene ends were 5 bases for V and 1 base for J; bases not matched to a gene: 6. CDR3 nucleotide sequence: TGTGCCAGCTCAGGACAGGTTGGGCGCACAGATACGCAGTATTTT. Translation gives CASSGQVGRTDTQYF.

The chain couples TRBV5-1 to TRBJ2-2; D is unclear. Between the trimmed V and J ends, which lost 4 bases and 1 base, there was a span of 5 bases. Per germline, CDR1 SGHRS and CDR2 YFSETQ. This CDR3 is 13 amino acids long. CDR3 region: CASSAENTGELFF. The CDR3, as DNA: TGCGCCAGCAGCGCAGAGAACACCGGGGAGCTGTTTTTT. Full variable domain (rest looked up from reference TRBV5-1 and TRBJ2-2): KAGVTQTPRYLIKTRGQQVTLSCSPISGHRSVSWYQQTPGQGLQFLFEYFSETQRNKGNFPGRFSGRQFSNSRSEMNVSTLELGDSALYLCASSAENTGELFFGEGSRLTVL.

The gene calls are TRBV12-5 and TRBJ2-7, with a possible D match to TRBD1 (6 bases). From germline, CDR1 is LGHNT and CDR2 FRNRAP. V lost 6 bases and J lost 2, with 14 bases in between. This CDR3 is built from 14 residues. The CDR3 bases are TGTGCTAGTGGCCAAGGACAGAACACCTACGAGCAGTACGTC. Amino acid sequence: CASGQGQNTYEQYV.

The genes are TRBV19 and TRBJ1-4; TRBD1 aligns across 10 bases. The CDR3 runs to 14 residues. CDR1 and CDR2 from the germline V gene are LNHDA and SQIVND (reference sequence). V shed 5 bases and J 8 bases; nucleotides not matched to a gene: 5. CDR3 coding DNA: TGTGCCAGTAGTGACAGGGGGCCTTACGAAAAACTGTTTTTT. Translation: CASSDRGPYEKLFF.

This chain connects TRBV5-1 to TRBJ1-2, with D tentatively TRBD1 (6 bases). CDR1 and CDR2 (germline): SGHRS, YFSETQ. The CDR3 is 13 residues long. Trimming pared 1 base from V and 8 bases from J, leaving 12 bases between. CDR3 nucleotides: TGCGCCAGCAGCTTGTTAGGGGGAGAAGGCTACACCTTC. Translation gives CASSLLGGEGYTF.

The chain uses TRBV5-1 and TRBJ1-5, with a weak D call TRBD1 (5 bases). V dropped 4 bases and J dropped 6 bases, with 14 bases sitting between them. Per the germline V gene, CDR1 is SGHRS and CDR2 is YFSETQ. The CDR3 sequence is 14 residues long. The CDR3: CASSLDGGSQPQHF. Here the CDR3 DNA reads TGCGCCAGCAGCCTCGACGGGGGGTCTCAGCCCCAGCATTTT.

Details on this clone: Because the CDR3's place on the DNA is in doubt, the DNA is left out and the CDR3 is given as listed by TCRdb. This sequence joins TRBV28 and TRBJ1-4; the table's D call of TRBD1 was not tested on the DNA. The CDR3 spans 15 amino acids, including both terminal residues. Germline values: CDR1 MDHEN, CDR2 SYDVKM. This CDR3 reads CASSFLAGNNEKLFF.

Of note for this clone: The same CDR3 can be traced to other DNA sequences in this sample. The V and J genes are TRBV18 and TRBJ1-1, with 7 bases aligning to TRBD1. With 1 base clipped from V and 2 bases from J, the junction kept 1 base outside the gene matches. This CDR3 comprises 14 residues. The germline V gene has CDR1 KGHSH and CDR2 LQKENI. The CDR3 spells CASSPQGANTEAFF. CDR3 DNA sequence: TGTGCCAGCTCACCACAGGGGGCAAACACTGAAGCTTTCTTT.

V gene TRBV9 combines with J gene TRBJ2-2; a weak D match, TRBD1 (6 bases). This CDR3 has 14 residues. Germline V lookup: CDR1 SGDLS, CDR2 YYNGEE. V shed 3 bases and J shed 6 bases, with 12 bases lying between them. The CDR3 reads CASSAHRDSGELFF. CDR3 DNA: TGTGCCAGCAGCGCCCACAGGGATTCCGGGGAGCTGTTTTTT.

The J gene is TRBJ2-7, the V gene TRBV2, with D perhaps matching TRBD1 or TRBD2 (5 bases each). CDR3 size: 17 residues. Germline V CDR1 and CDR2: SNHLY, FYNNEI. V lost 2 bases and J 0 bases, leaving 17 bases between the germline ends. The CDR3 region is CASSEIVGPFSSYEQYV. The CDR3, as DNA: TGTGCCAGCAGTGAAATAGTGGGACCCTTTAGCTCCTACGAGCAGTACGTC.

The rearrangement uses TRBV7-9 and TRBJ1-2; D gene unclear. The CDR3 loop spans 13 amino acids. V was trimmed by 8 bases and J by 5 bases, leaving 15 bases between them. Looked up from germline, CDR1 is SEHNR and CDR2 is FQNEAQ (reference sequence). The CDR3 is CASHTDGSYGYTF. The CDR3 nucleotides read TGTGCCAGCCACACGGACGGGTCTTATGGCTACACCTTC.

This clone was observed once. CDR3 in amino acids: CASSPGQGALSSYNSPLHF. DNA for the CDR3: TGTGCCAGCAGCCCCGGACAGGGGGCTCTGAGCTCCTATAATTCACCCCTCCACTTT. The V gene is TRBV9, the J gene TRBJ1-6; 11 bases are shared with TRBD1. Trimming removed 4 bases from V and 0 bases from J; junction bases left unmatched: 9. The CDR3 totals 19 residues. CDR1 is SGDLS, CDR2 YYNGEE, per germline.

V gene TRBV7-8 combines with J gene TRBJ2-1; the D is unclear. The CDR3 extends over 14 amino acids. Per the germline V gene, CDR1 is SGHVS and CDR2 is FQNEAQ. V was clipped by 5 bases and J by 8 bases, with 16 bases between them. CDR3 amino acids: CASSPKLLAYEQFF. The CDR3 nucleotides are TGTGCCAGCAGCCCAAAGCTATTAGCTTATGAGCAGTTCTTC.

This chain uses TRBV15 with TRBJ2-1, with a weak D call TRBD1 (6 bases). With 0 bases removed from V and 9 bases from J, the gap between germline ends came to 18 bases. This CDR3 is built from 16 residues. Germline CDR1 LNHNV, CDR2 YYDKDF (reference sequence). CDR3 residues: CATSRDLLQGMGEQFF. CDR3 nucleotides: TGTGCCACCAGCAGAGATTTATTACAGGGAATGGGTGAGCAGTTCTTC.

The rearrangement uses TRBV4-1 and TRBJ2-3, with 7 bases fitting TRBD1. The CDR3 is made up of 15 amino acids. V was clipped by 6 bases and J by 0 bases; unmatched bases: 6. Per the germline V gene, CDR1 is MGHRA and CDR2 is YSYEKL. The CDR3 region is CASSYGDRSTDTQYF. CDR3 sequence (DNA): TGCGCCAGCAGTTACGGGGACAGAAGCACAGATACGCAGTATTTT.

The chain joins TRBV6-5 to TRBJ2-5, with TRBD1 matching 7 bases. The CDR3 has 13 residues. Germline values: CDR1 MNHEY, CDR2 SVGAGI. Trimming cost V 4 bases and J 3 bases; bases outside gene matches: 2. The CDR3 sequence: CASSWDREETQYF. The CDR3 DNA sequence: TGTGCCAGCAGTTGGGACAGAGAAGAGACCCAGTACTTC.

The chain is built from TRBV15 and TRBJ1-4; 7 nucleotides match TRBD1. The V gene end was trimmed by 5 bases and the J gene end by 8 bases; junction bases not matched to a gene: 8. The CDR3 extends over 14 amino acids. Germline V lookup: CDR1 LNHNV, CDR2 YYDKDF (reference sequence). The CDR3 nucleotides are TGTGCCACCAGCTACCGACAGGGTGGCGAAAAACTGTTTTTT. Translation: CATSYRQGGEKLFF. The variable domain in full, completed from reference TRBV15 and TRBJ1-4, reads DAMVIQNPRYQVTQFGKPVTLSCSQTLNHNVMYWYQQKSSQAPKLLFHYYDKDFNNEADTPDNFQSRRPNTSFCFLDIRSPGLGDTAMYLCATSYRQGGEKLFFGSGTQLSVL.

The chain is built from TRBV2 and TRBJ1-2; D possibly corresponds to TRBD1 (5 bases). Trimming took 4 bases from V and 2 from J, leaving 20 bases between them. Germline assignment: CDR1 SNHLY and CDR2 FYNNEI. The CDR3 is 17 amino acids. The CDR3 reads CASSARRLVRANYGYTF. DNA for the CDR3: TGTGCCAGCAGTGCCCGAAGGTTAGTCAGGGCGAACTATGGCTACACCTTC.

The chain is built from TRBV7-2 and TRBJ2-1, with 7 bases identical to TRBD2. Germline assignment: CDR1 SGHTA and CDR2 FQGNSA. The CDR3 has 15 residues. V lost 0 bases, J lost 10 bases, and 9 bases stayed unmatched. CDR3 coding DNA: TGTGCCAGCAGCTTAGCCGTGACTAGCCTACGGGAGCAGTTCTTC. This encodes CASSLAVTSLREQFF. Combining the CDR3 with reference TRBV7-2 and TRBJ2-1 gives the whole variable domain GAGVSQSPSNKVTEKGKDVELRCDPISGHTALYWYRQSLGQGLEFLIYFQGNSAPDKSGLPSDRFSAERTGGSVSTLTIQRTQQEDSAVYLCASSLAVTSLREQFFGPGTRLTVL.

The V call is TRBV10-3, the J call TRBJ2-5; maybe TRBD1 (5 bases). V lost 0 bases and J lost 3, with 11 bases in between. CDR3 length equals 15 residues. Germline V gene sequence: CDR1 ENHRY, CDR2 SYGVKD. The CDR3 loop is CAISESLAGKETQYF. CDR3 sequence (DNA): TGTGCCATCAGTGAGTCGTTGGCAGGGAAAGAGACCCAGTACTTC.